This T cell receptor beta chain was found in a study of shared clonotypes between healthy human individuals. The wider study: Per donor, three plates held CD4 naive cells, three held CD4 memory, two held CD8 naive and one held CD8 memory.

General study findings and limits: Four donors shared approximately 5% of their naive CD4 clonotypes.

Original handling: Filtering differed, since immunoSEQ gave only junction sequences and no quality scores. Repertoires were generated with immunoSEQ multiplex PCR, while TCRdb's copy carries only in-frame clones and drops some. The V and J calls and clone size come from that table; D and trimming were worked out from the DNA. The sample holds over a million clones, 96% seen once. Worth noting for this clone: Its antigen is undetermined. The sample has other DNA sequences that encode this CDR3 too.

The sequenced sample consisted of naive CD4+ T cells sorted from blood. Stated subset: CD45RA+ positively selected. This clonotype was obtained from a man under 40 in good health.

CDR3 protein: CASSPLGETQYF. The CDR3 DNA reads TGTGCCAGCAGCCCTCTGGGGGAGACCCAGTACTTC. J is TRBJ2-5 and V is TRBV7-6; D unclear. The V end was cut by 5 bases, the J end by 5 bases, with 9 bases between. The CDR3 runs to 12 residues. Germline loops: CDR1 SGHVS, CDR2 FNYEAQ.